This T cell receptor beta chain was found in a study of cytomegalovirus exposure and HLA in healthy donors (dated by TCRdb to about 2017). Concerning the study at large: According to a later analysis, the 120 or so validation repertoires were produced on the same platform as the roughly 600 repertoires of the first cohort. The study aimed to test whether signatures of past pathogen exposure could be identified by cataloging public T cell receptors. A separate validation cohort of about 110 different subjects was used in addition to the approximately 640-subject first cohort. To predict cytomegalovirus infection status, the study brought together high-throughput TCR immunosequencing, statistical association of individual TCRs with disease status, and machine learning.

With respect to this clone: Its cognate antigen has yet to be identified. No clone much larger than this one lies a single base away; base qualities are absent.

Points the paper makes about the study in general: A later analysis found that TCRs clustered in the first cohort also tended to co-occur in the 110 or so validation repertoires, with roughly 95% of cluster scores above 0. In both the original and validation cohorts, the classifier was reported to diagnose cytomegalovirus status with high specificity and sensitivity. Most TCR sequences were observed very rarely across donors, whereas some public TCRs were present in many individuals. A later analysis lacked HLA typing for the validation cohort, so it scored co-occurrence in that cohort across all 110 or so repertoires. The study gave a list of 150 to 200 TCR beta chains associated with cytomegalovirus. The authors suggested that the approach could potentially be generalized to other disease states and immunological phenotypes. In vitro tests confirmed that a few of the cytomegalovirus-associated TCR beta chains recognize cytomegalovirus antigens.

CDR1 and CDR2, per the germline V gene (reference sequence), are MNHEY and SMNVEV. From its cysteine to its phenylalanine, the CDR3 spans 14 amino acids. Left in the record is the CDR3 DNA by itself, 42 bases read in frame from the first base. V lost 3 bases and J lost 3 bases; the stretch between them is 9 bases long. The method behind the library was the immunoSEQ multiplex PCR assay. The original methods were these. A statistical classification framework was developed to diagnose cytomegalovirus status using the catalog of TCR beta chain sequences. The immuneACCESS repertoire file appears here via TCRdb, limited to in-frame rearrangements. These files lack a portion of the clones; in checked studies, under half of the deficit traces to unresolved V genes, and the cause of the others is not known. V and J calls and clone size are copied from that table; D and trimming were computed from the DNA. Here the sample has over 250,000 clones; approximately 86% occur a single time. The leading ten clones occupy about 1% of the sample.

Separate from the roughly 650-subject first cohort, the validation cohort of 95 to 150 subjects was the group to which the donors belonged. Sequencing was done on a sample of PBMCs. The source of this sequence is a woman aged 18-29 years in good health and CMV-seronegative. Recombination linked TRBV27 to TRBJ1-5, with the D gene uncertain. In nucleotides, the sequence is TGTGCCAGCAGTTTCTCGGGATTCAATCAGCCCCAGCATTTT. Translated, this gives CASSFSGFNQPQHF.